The 10 T cell receptor beta chains below come from one sample, sequenced in a study of blood T cell repertoires in COVID-19. Here immunoSEQ multiplex PCR was the method, and the copy in TCRdb shows in-frame clones only, minus some. The sample contains around 150,000 clones, approximately 84% of which appear only once. The sample was peripheral blood. The receptors were gathered from a woman of 80 years or more with acute or convalescent COVID-19.

This clone has a handful of counts. The chain uses TRBV30 and TRBJ2-1; 8 positions agree with TRBD2. From germline, CDR1 is GTSNPN and CDR2 SVGIG (reference sequence). This CDR3 region has 16 residues. V shed 0 bases, J shed 4 bases, and the junction held 8 bases outside the gene matches. The CDR3 DNA follows: TGTGCCTGGAGTGTACCCGGGGGGGAGGTTTACAATGAGCAGTTCTTC. Residues: CAWSVPGGEVYNEQFF.

This chain joins TRBV10-3 and TRBJ1-6, with 7 nucleotides matching TRBD1. This CDR3 region has 13 residues. The trim removed 7 bases at V and 6 bases at J, leaving 3 bases unmatched. Germline V lookup: CDR1 ENHRY, CDR2 SYGVKD. CDR3 in amino acids: CAITGQFNSPLHF. CDR3 nucleotides: TGTGCCATCACGGGACAGTTTAATTCACCCCTCCACTTT.

The J gene is TRBJ2-7, the V gene TRBV28, with D unclear. V lost 6 bases and J lost 0, with 15 bases in between. In germline, CDR1 is MDHEN, CDR2 SYDVKM. CDR3 length: 15 amino acids. The CDR3, as DNA: TGTGCCAGCAGCCCCTTACGGCAGGCCTCCTACGAGCAGTACTTC. It encodes CASSPLRQASYEQYF.

This chain links TRBV19 with TRBJ2-5; 9 nucleotides line up with TRBD2. CDR1 LNHDA and CDR2 SQIVND come from the germline V gene (reference sequence). The length of the CDR3 is 18 residues. After removal of 5 bases from V and 3 bases from J, the junction contained 16 bases not matched to a gene. The CDR3 here is CASSFQIGLARMEETQYF. Here the CDR3 DNA reads TGTGCCAGTAGTTTCCAAATCGGACTAGCGAGAATGGAAGAGACCCAGTACTTC.

V usage is TRBV5-1 and J usage is TRBJ2-2; a possible D gene is TRBD1 (7 bases). CDR1 is SGHRS and CDR2 is YFSETQ in the germline V gene. The CDR3 has 15 amino acids. The ends were cut back, 6 bases at V and 0 bases at J, with 12 bases in the middle. The CDR3, as DNA: TGCGCCAGCAAAGGAGGGGGCGCGAACACCGGGGAGCTGTTTTTT. The encoded protein is CASKGGGANTGELFF.

The chain has TRBV7-9 and TRBJ1-2, with 7 bases identical to TRBD1. The length of the CDR3 is 14 residues. Germline V lookup: CDR1 SEHNR, CDR2 FQNEAQ (reference sequence). V lost 4 bases and J lost 3; bases outside the gene matches: 5. The CDR3 DNA reads as TGTGCCAGCAGCTACGGGCAGGGGGACTATGGCTACACCTTC. Protein: CASSYGQGDYGYTF.

This clone was observed once. The chain carries TRBV5-4 and TRBJ2-2, with a possible D match to TRBD2 (6 bases). The CDR3 is made up of 14 amino acids. Germline V gives CDR1 SGHNT, CDR2 YYREEE (reference sequence). With 2 bases removed from V and 4 bases from J, the gap between germline ends came to 9 bases. The CDR3 region is CASSLGGITGELFF. The CDR3, as DNA: TGTGCCAGCAGCTTAGGCGGGATCACCGGGGAGCTGTTTTTT. Looking up the rest from reference TRBV5-4 and TRBJ2-2 gives the full variable domain: ETGVTQSPTHLIKTRGQQVTLRCSSQSGHNTVSWYQQALGQGPQFIFQYYREEENGRGNFPPRFSGLQFPNYSSELNVNALELDDSALYLCASSLGGITGELFFGEGSRLTVL.

This sequence joins TRBV5-1 and TRBJ1-1, with a tentative D call TRBD1 (6 bases). CDR1 and CDR2 from the germline V gene are SGHRS and YFSETQ. Deletions cut 4 bases from V and 1 base from J, with 23 bases between. The CDR3 runs 18 residues. This chain's CDR3 is CASSPRGRGRTQNTEAFF. The CDR3 DNA reads as TGCGCCAGCAGCCCTAGGGGCAGGGGCCGTACCCAGAACACTGAAGCTTTCTTT. Supplemented by reference TRBV5-1 and TRBJ1-1, the full variable domain reads KAGVTQTPRYLIKTRGQQVTLSCSPISGHRSVSWYQQTPGQGLQFLFEYFSETQRNKGNFPGRFSGRQFSNSRSEMNVSTLELGDSALYLCASSPRGRGRTQNTEAFFGQGTRLTVV.

The chain carries TRBV19 and TRBJ2-1; TRBD2 is a possible D gene (5 bases). The germline CDR1 and CDR2 sequences are LNHDA and SQIVND (reference sequence). There are 15 residues in the CDR3. V was clipped by 6 bases and J by 1 base, with 13 bases between them. The CDR3 is CASSDFEGSYNEQFF. As DNA, the CDR3 is TGTGCCAGTAGCGATTTCGAGGGATCCTACAATGAGCAGTTCTTC. Together with reference TRBV19 and TRBJ2-1, the CDR3 gives the full variable domain: DGGITQSPKYLFRKEGQNVTLSCEQNLNHDAMYWYRQDPGQGLRLIYYSQIVNDFQKGDIAEGYSVSREKKESFPLTVTSAQKNPTAFYLCASSDFEGSYNEQFFGPGTRLTVL.

The chain couples TRBV24-1 to TRBJ2-3, with TRBD2 as a possible D gene (6 bases). The CDR3 sequence is 14 residues long. Trimming stripped 5 bases from V and 0 bases from J, with 8 bases between. Germline V gene lookup returns CDR1 KGHDR and CDR2 SFDVKD. This chain's CDR3 is CATSGGTSTDTQYF. The CDR3 nucleotides read TGTGCCACCAGTGGGGGGACTAGCACAGATACGCAGTATTTT.